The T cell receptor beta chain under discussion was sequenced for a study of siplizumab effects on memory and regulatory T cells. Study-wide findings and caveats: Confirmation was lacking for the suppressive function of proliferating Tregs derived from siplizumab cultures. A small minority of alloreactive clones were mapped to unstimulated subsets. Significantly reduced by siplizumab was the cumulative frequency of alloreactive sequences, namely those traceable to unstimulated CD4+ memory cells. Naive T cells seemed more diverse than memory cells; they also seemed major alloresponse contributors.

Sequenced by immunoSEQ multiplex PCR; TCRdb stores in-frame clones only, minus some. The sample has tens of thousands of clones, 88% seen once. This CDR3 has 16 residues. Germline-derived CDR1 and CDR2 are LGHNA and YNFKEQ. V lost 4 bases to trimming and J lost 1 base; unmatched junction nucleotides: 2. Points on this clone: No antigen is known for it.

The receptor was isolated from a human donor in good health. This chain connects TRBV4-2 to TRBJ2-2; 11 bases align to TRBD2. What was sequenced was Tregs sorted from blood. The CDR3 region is CASSPGLAGNTGELFF. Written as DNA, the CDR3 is TGTGCCAGCAGCCCCGGACTAGCGGGGAACACCGGGGAGCTGTTTTTT.